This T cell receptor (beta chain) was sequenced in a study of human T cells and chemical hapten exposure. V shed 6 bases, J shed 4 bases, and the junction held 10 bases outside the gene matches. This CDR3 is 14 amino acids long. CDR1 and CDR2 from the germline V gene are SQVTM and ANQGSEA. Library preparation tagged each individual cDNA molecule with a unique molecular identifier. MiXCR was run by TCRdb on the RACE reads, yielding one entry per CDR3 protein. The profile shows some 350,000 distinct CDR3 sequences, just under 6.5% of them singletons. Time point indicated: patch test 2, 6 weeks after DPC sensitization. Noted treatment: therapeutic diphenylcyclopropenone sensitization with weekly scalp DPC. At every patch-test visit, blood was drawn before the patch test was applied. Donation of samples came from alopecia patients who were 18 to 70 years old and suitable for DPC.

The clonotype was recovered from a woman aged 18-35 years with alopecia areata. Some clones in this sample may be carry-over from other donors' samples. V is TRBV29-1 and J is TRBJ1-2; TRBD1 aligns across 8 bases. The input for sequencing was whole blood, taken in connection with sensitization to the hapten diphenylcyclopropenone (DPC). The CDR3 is CSVGTGGTFYGYTF. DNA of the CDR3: TGCAGCGTGGGAACAGGGGGAACTTTCTATGGCTACACCTTC.